These 14 T cell receptor beta chains were all obtained from the same sample, sequenced in a study of T cell changes during pregnancy in multiple sclerosis. Clones were sequenced by immunoSEQ multiplex PCR, and TCRdb holds only the in-frame ones, with some missing. Of 90,000 to 130,000 clones listed, around nine tenths were seen once; the top ten hold less than 2%. The material sequenced was peripheral blood, taken in the third trimester of pregnancy. All receptors derive from a female donor with multiple sclerosis, enrolled in a pregnancy study.

The chain combines TRBV5-1 with TRBJ2-7; 8 bases line up with TRBD1. The germline CDR1 and CDR2 sequences are SGHRS and YFSETQ. J was trimmed by 3 bases and V by 3 bases; bases with no gene match: 11. This CDR3 is 16 amino acids long. The CDR3: CASSSTQGVKGYEQYF. The CDR3 DNA reads as TGCGCCAGCAGCTCGACACAGGGGGTTAAAGGCTACGAGCAGTACTTC.

The rearrangement uses TRBV9 and TRBJ1-2; D not certain. V lost 5 bases and J 5 bases, leaving 10 bases between the germline ends. The CDR3 spans 12 residues. The germline V gene has CDR1 SGDLS and CDR2 YYNGEE. The CDR3 nucleotides are TGTGCCAGCAGGAGTTCTCGGTATGGCTACACCTTC. It translates to CASRSSRYGYTF.

The CDR3 region is CASSEPTGYEQYF. The CDR3 DNA reads as TGTGCCAGCAGTGAACCCACAGGCTACGAGCAGTACTTC. J is TRBJ2-7 and V is TRBV6-1; tentatively, D is TRBD1 (5 bases). Germline V gives CDR1 MNHNS, CDR2 SASEGT. Trimming took off 2 bases at V and 3 bases at J, with 8 bases between the two ends. This CDR3 is 13 amino acids long.

The chain carries TRBV6-6 and TRBJ2-5; D might be TRBD2 (7 bases). Germline CDR1 MNHNY, CDR2 SVGAGI (reference sequence). The CDR3 is 14 amino acids. V gave up 2 bases and J gave up 5 bases, with 12 bases separating them. CDR3 amino acids: CASSYGGASETQYF. The CDR3 nucleotides read TGTGCCAGCAGTTACGGGGGGGCTTCGGAGACCCAGTACTTC.

For the CDR3, the DNA is TGTGCCAGCAGTTTTTCGGTGACAGGGGGCCGGAATGAGCAGTTCTTC. It specifies CASSFSVTGGRNEQFF. This chain joins TRBV6-6 and TRBJ2-1; the match to TRBD1 covers 10 bases. CDR1 is MNHNY and CDR2 is SVGAGI in the germline V gene (reference sequence). The CDR3 sequence is 16 residues long. The V gene end was trimmed by 4 bases and the J gene end by 7 bases; junction bases not matched to a gene: 10.

The J gene is TRBJ2-1, the V gene TRBV9; 11 nucleotides align to TRBD2. The CDR3 is 15 amino acids. Per germline, CDR1 SGDLS and CDR2 YYNGEE. V shed 2 bases and J 6 bases; nucleotides not matched to a gene: 4. The CDR3 nucleotides read TGTGCCAGCAGCGTTCGACTAGCGGGAACCAATGAGCAGTTCTTC. Translating gives CASSVRLAGTNEQFF.

The CDR3 DNA reads as TGTGCCAGCAGCCCTGACAGCTACAATGAGCAGTTCTTC. It specifies CASSPDSYNEQFF. This chain joins TRBV7-7 and TRBJ2-1, with D possibly TRBD1 on 5 matching bases. Trimming cost V 5 bases and J 3 bases, with 8 bases left between them. The CDR3 contains 13 residues. Germline V gene data show CDR1 as SSHAT and CDR2 as FNYEAQ (reference sequence).

The gene calls are TRBV18 and TRBJ2-6; TRBD2 aligns across 12 bases. There are 19 residues in the CDR3. Unmatched junction bases numbered 7, after V lost 1 base and J lost 3 bases. Germline CDR1 and CDR2: KGHSH and LQKENI. CDR3 in DNA: TGTGCCAGCTCACCACTCTCTCCTAGCGGGGGGGTTGGGGCCAACGTCCTGACTTTC. It encodes CASSPLSPSGGVGANVLTF.

This clone was picked up a small number of times. The rearrangement joins TRBV18 to TRBJ1-2; 8 nucleotides line up with TRBD1. The CDR3 extends over 16 amino acids. The germline CDR1 and CDR2 sequences are KGHSH and LQKENI. J gave up 2 bases and V 6 bases, and 11 bases lay outside the gene matches. The CDR3 sequence is CASSLGQGRSNYGYTF. For the CDR3, the DNA is TGTGCCAGCTCCCTAGGACAGGGACGGTCCAACTATGGCTACACCTTC.

This chain links TRBV7-8 with TRBJ2-1; 7 nucleotides agree with TRBD2. This CDR3 region has 15 residues. The junction had 3 bases not matched to a gene; V was cut back by 4 bases and J by 0 bases. The germline CDR1 and CDR2 sequences are SGHVS and FQNEAQ. CDR3 in amino acids: CASSSGGGSYNEQFF. The CDR3 coding sequence is TGTGCCAGCAGCTCCGGCGGGGGCTCCTACAATGAGCAGTTCTTC.

This chain uses TRBV28 with TRBJ1-2; D not resolved. Trimming pared 4 bases from V and 0 bases from J, leaving 9 bases between. There are 14 residues in the CDR3. Germline CDR1 and CDR2: MDHEN and SYDVKM. The CDR3, as DNA: TGTGCCAGCAGTTCAACGGTTACTAACTATGGCTACACCTTC. This codes for CASSSTVTNYGYTF.

This clone was found a few times. The chain carries TRBV18 and TRBJ1-2, with 9 bases matching TRBD1. Looked up from germline, CDR1 is KGHSH and CDR2 is LQKENI. V lost 5 bases and J lost 4; bases outside the gene matches: 8. CDR3 length: 15 residues. The CDR3 DNA is TGTGCCAGCTCAACCGGGACAGGGTCCGGCTATGGCTACACCTTC. Translated, it gives CASSTGTGSGYGYTF.

V usage is TRBV11-2 and J usage is TRBJ2-3, with 7 bases aligning to TRBD1. J lost 7 bases, V lost 5 bases, and 12 bases had no gene match. Germline lookup yields CDR1 SGHAT and CDR2 FQNNGV. This CDR3 region has 15 residues. CDR3 DNA: TGTGCCAGCAGCAGTAGGAGACAGGGCAATCATACGCAGTATTTT. Its translation is CASSSRRQGNHTQYF.

The V gene is TRBV9, the J gene TRBJ1-1, with D perhaps TRBD1 (5 bases). The CDR3 is 12 amino acids. The germline V gene encodes CDR1 SGDLS and CDR2 YYNGEE. V was pared by 3 bases and J by 10 bases, with 13 bases between. The CDR3 protein is CASSGRGGRAFF. Written as DNA, the CDR3 is TGTGCCAGCAGCGGAAGGGGAGGGAGAGCTTTCTTT.